The present TCR beta chain was sequenced within a study of regulatory T cells in long-lasting Graves disease. As for the study in general: Persistent cases were those of Graves' disease that involved over 5 years of antithyroid drugs with positive TSH receptor antibodies. Overall study results and limits: Persistent disease exhibited a predilection for TRBV28, TRBJ1-2 and TRBJ2-5.

Time point here: persistent/refractory GD, antithyroid drugs over 5 years with positive TRAb. Isolated PBMC RNA provided the starting material for the TCR library. HTBI primers from iRepertoire and Arm-PCR of CDR3 regions yielded the TCR beta libraries. TCRdb re-analysed the multiplex PCR reads in MiXCR, keeping a single row per CDR3 protein. The data contain roughly 450,000 distinct CDR3 sequences, 20% to 25% of them singletons. The CDR3 totals 15 residues. The V and J ends lost 1 base and 1 base respectively, with 10 bases between them. Per germline, CDR1 SGHAT and CDR2 FQNNGV. This clonotype came up many times. Its antigen is unidentified.

The source is a female donor with Graves disease. J is TRBJ1-1 and V is TRBV11-2; D perhaps matches TRBD1 (5 bases). The specimen comprised peripheral blood mononuclear cells (PBMCs), sampled when the disease was refractory, from a patient treated with antithyroid drugs. The CDR3 DNA follows: TGTGCCAGCAGCTTAGTCCGGGGGGGGAACACTGAAGCTTTCTTT. Translation gives CASSLVRGGNTEAFF.